Listed here are 21 T cell receptor beta chains from one sample, sequenced in a study of early stage breast cancer tumors. Measured with immunoSEQ multiplex PCR; TCRdb has only the in-frame clones, and not every one. The data hold some 28,000 clones, with around 50% observed a single time. Input material: breast tumor tissue. These receptor sequences come from a person aged 50 to 59 with breast cancer.

The J gene is TRBJ2-5, the V gene TRBV6-5, with TRBD2 as a possible D gene (6 bases). The CDR3 spans 14 residues. The germline CDR1 and CDR2 sequences are MNHEY and SVGAGI. V lost 5 bases and J lost 4, with 14 bases in between. The CDR3 sequence: CASSPPGSVETQYF. In DNA, the CDR3 is TGTGCCAGCAGTCCCCCCGGGAGTGTAGAGACCCAGTACTTC.

The table lists this clone with a few counts. The genes are TRBV7-9 and TRBJ1-1; D unresolved. The germline V gene has CDR1 SEHNR and CDR2 FQNEAQ (reference sequence). With 1 base removed from V and 1 base from J, the gap between germline ends came to 10 bases. The CDR3 length is 15 residues. In DNA, the CDR3 is TGTGCCAGCAGCTTAGGTTATATGTGGAACACTGAAGCTTTCTTT. This encodes CASSLGYMWNTEAFF.

This clone was counted between two and nine times. V usage is TRBV6-6 and J usage is TRBJ2-7; D is perhaps TRBD1 (6 bases). Deletions cut 4 bases from V and 3 bases from J, with 13 bases between. CDR1 and CDR2 from the germline V gene are MNHNY and SVGAGI (reference sequence). CDR3 length equals 14 residues. The CDR3 loop reads CASSLGAAFYEQYF. The CDR3, as DNA: TGTGCCAGCAGTTTGGGGGCTGCTTTCTACGAGCAGTACTTC.

Concerning this clone: The sample carries other DNA sequences with the same CDR3. The chain links TRBV2 to TRBJ1-4, with D hard to call. This CDR3 is built from 15 residues. V dropped 5 bases and J dropped 2 bases, with 12 bases sitting between them. From germline, CDR1 is SNHLY and CDR2 FYNNEI. CDR3 residues: CASSRTGGTNEKLFF. The CDR3, as DNA: TGTGCCAGCAGTAGAACGGGCGGGACTAATGAAAAACTGTTTTTT.

As to this clone: One end of the junction does not line up with germline, which may come from a read error. The chain links TRBV7-7 to TRBJ2-5; 7 nucleotides line up with TRBD1. Germline CDR1 and CDR2: SSHAT and FNYEAQ (reference sequence). This CDR3 has 15 amino acids. The CDR3 region is CASSLDRVPQETQYF. The CDR3 DNA reads TGTGCTAGCAGCTTAGACAGGGTCCCCCAAGAGACCCAGTACTTC.

The rearrangement joins TRBV28 to TRBJ1-2; possible D gene TRBD1, 5 bases. Deletions cut 4 bases from V and 2 bases from J, with 8 bases between. CDR1 is MDHEN, CDR2 SYDVKM, per germline. The CDR3 has 13 residues. The CDR3 sequence is CASSYGDNYGYTF. Here the CDR3 DNA reads TGTGCCAGCAGTTACGGGGACAACTATGGCTACACCTTC.

This clone was counted only a few times. The genes are TRBV7-8 and TRBJ1-5; perhaps TRBD1 as D (6 bases). The CDR3 runs 15 residues. Germline loops: CDR1 SGHVS, CDR2 FQNEAQ. V dropped 2 bases and J dropped 3 bases, with 11 bases sitting between them. The CDR3 sequence: CASSLNRVDNQPQHF. The DNA for the CDR3 is TGTGCCAGCAGCTTAAACAGGGTGGACAATCAGCCCCAGCATTTT.

This clone was recorded only once. The rearrangement links TRBV7-8 to TRBJ1-4; D perhaps matches TRBD1 (6 bases). Germline loops: CDR1 SGHVS, CDR2 FQNEAQ. The CDR3 runs 13 residues. V lost 1 base and J lost 10, with 10 bases in between. The DNA for the CDR3 is TGTGCCAGCAGCTTAGGGGGGCAGCGAAAACTGTTTTTT. Amino acid sequence: CASSLGGQRKLFF.

V usage is TRBV19 and J usage is TRBJ2-1, with D maybe TRBD2 (5 bases). The CDR3 loop spans 18 amino acids. V lost 7 bases and J 0 bases, leaving 22 bases between the germline ends. Germline V gives CDR1 LNHDA, CDR2 SQIVND (reference sequence). CDR3 in DNA: TGTGCCAGTACGGGGTCCCGCCAGCGTTTTAGCTCCTACAATGAGCAGTTCTTC. Translating it yields CASTGSRQRFSSYNEQFF.

V is TRBV7-2 and J is TRBJ2-6; the D gene is possibly TRBD1 (6 bases). V was pared by 5 bases and J by 2 bases, with 10 bases between. The CDR3 is 15 residues long. Germline V CDR1 and CDR2: SGHTA, FQGNSA. This chain's CDR3 is CASSQGHTGANVLTF. The CDR3, as DNA: TGTGCCAGCAGCCAGGGACATACTGGGGCCAACGTCCTGACTTTC.

This chain connects TRBV11-2 to TRBJ2-5, with D uncertain. CDR1 and CDR2 (germline): SGHAT, FQNNGV. Deletions cut 5 bases from V and 5 bases from J, with 18 bases between. CDR3 size: 15 residues. CDR3 sequence (DNA): TGTGCCAGCAGCCTAGTAGACGGCCGACGGGAGACCCAGTACTTC. Its protein product is CASSLVDGRRETQYF.

The rearrangement joins TRBV6-1 to TRBJ1-2; 9 nucleotides align to TRBD1. The CDR3 spans 15 residues. V lost 4 bases to trimming and J lost 4 bases; unmatched junction nucleotides: 7. Germline loops: CDR1 MNHNS, CDR2 SASEGT. CDR3 bases: TGTGCCAGCAGTGGAAACAGGGGGCGCGGCTATGGCTACACCTTC. This sequence encodes CASSGNRGRGYGYTF.

The V and J genes are TRBV9 and TRBJ2-7; D may be TRBD2 (6 bases). Trimming removed 3 bases at V and 2 bases at J, with 9 bases between. This CDR3 region has 13 residues. The germline V gene has CDR1 SGDLS and CDR2 YYNGEE. This chain's CDR3 is CASSDGGTYEQYF. In nucleotides, the CDR3 is TGTGCCAGCAGCGACGGGGGAACCTACGAGCAGTACTTC.

The chain uses TRBV14 and TRBJ1-1; D unresolved. Germline values: CDR1 SGHDN, CDR2 FVKESK. Deletions cut 4 bases from V and 5 bases from J, with 14 bases between. The CDR3 has 14 residues. CDR3: CASSLWGGGTEAFF. DNA of the CDR3: TGTGCCAGCAGCCTCTGGGGTGGTGGGACTGAAGCTTTCTTT.

The sample holds a few counts of this clone. The V gene is TRBV18, the J gene TRBJ1-1; TRBD1 matches 8 bases. The V and J ends lost 3 bases and 9 bases, in that order; junction bases with no gene match: 9. Germline CDR1 is KGHSH and CDR2 is LQKENI. This CDR3 is built from 14 residues. CDR3 loop: CASSPLDRGQQAFF. The CDR3 coding sequence is TGTGCCAGCTCACCCTTAGACAGGGGCCAGCAAGCTTTCTTT.

The chain recombines TRBV2 with TRBJ2-7; TRBD1 agrees at 7 bases. J lost 2 bases, V lost 4 bases, and 5 bases had no gene match. Germline assignment: CDR1 SNHLY and CDR2 FYNNEI. The CDR3 contains 14 residues. The CDR3 DNA reads as TGTGCCAGCAGTGGACAGGGAAGAACCTACGAGCAGTACTTC. Protein product: CASSGQGRTYEQYF. The whole variable domain, filled in from reference TRBV2 and TRBJ2-7, reads EPEVTQTPSHQVTQMGQEVILRCVPISNHLYFYWYRQILGQKVEFLVSFYNNEISEKSEIFDDQFSVERPDGSNFTLKIRSTKLEDSAMYFCASSGQGRTYEQYFGPGTRLTVT.

The chain links TRBV5-1 to TRBJ2-1; TRBD2 is a possible D gene (6 bases). Trimming pared 0 bases from V and 2 bases from J, leaving 9 bases between. This CDR3 is built from 15 residues. In germline, CDR1 is SGHRS, CDR2 YFSETQ. The chain's CDR3 is CASSLAGETYNEQFF. Here the CDR3 DNA reads TGCGCCAGCAGCTTGGCGGGAGAGACCTACAATGAGCAGTTCTTC.

The chain links TRBV13 to TRBJ2-5, with 10 bases fitting TRBD2. Unmatched junction bases numbered 11, after V lost 5 bases and J lost 5 bases. This CDR3 comprises 16 residues. Germline-derived CDR1 and CDR2 are PRHDT and FYEKMQ (reference sequence). The CDR3 nucleotides are TGTGCCAGCAGCCCCCGTAGCGGGAGGCAGGGCGAGACCCAGTACTTC. Translated: CASSPRSGRQGETQYF.

This clone showed up just a few times. This sequence joins TRBV10-3 and TRBJ1-2, with TRBD1 as a possible D gene (5 bases). The germline V gene encodes CDR1 ENHRY and CDR2 SYGVKD. V shed 10 bases and J shed 4 bases, with 13 bases lying between them. The CDR3 runs 12 residues. This chain's CDR3 is CAKYGTIYGYTF. Written as DNA, the CDR3 is TGTGCCAAATACGGGACTATCTATGGCTACACCTTC.

The chain carries TRBV18 and TRBJ2-1; D remains unclear. Germline V gene sequence: CDR1 KGHSH, CDR2 LQKENI. The CDR3 is 16 residues long. V gave up 1 base and J gave up 8 bases, with 18 bases separating them. The CDR3 DNA sequence: TGTGCCAGCTCACCACAGGCACGGCCCCCTGGGGATGAGCAGTTCTTC. Protein sequence: CASSPQARPPGDEQFF.

This clone has only a few counts. The chain is built from TRBV19 and TRBJ1-4; 8 positions agree with TRBD1. This CDR3 has 15 residues. Germline values: CDR1 LNHDA, CDR2 SQIVND (reference sequence). The V and J ends lost 6 bases and 4 bases, in that order; junction bases with no gene match: 7. The CDR3 loop reads CASRDGTGNNEKLFF. The CDR3 DNA sequence: TGTGCCAGTAGGGACGGGACAGGCAATAATGAAAAACTGTTTTTT.